This record covers a single T cell receptor (beta chain). A second PCR, run for about 7 to 11 cycles, used a sample-barcoded 5' primer plus a J-beta primer mix. Every sample gave at least 2.5 million paired-end reads containing CDR3. TCRdb reanalysed the 5' RACE reads using MiXCR and keeps one entry per CDR3 protein. The data contain some 780,000 distinct CDR3 sequences, 56% of them singletons. Donors ranged from about 6 to 95 years old and were healthy Caucasians in Russia. Each of the donors had ten milliliters of peripheral blood drawn into EDTA-treated Vacutainer tubes. PBMCs, at least 6 million per sample, were isolated. The sample originates from a study of blood T cells in healthy people across ages. The CDR3 contains 15 residues. V was pared by 1 base and J by 6 bases, with 13 bases between. Germline assignment: CDR1 SGHTA and CDR2 FQGNSA.

The source material was blood. This TCR came from a man aged 35 to 55 in good health. The gene calls are TRBV7-2 and TRBJ2-1; D is uncertain. CDR3 residues: CASSLDQSAGNEQFF. The CDR3, as DNA: TGTGCCAGCAGCTTAGATCAAAGCGCCGGCAATGAGCAGTTCTTC.